This record covers a single T cell receptor (beta chain). A much bigger clone sits one base away, suggesting this may be a read error. Each diagnosis was grounded in clinical symptoms, serum thyroxine and TRAb, thyroid ultrasound, and orbital computed tomography. CDR1 is SGHKS and CDR2 is YYEKEE in the germline V gene (reference sequence). The CDR3 runs to 13 residues. The entry originates in a study of T cells in Graves' hyperthyroidism and ophthalmopathy. TCR beta CDR3 sequences were amplified from RNA transcripts. With the HTBI primer set, the TCR CDR3 went through a first round of RT-PCR. TCRdb reanalysed the multiplex PCR reads using MiXCR and keeps one entry per CDR3 protein. This sample carries 250,000 to 300,000 distinct CDR3 sequences, about 18% of them seen once, and the ten largest clones take approximately 60%.

The rearrangement uses TRBV5-5 and TRBJ1-6; D gene unclear. The source of this sequence is a woman aged 55 to 70 with Graves' ophthalmopathy. The sample consisted of blood. CDR3: CTSSPSRASPLHF. CDR3 DNA: TGTACCAGCAGCCCCTCAAGGGCATCACCCCTCCACTTT.